This TCR beta chain was recorded in a study of blood T cell repertoires in COVID-19. TCRdb's table, derived via immunoSEQ multiplex PCR, lists solely in-frame clones and lacks some. The table includes about 74,000 clones, 80% detected once. CDR1 and CDR2 (germline): KGHSH, LQKENI. V lost 3 bases and J 0 bases, leaving 9 bases between the germline ends. The CDR3 runs to 14 residues. The chain joins TRBV18 to TRBJ2-7; possibly TRBD1 for D (5 bases). This sequence originates from a human donor in a cohort sampled during active COVID-19. Sequencing used peripheral blood. The chain's CDR3 is CASSPQGFSYEQYF. The CDR3 coding sequence is TGTGCCAGCTCACCCCAGGGATTCTCCTACGAGCAGTACTTC.